What follows is one T cell receptor (beta chain) and its context. The V end was cut by 5 bases, the J end by 4 bases, with 17 bases between. The CDR3 consists of 15 residues. In germline, CDR1 is SGHVS, CDR2 FQNEAQ. Seattle researchers signed up patients amid active infection and tracked them longitudinally. This sample is drawn from a study of blood T cell repertoires in COVID-19. How the authors handled the data: Amplifying reference gene primers gave estimates of nucleated cell counts. The data were produced by immunoSEQ multiplex PCR, yet TCRdb's version contains in-frame clones alone and is incomplete. The V and J calls and the clone size are those of that table, but D and trimming were determined from the DNA. The data show about 130,000 clones, 75% to 90% seen once.

This chain connects TRBV7-8 to TRBJ1-1; unclear D gene. The source of this sequence is a man aged 55-75 years with COVID-19, enrolled during active disease. The sequencing sample was made of peripheral blood. CDR3 protein: CASSPFVGPGTEAFF. CDR3 sequence (DNA): TGTGCCAGCAGCCCATTCGTGGGTCCGGGCACTGAAGCTTTCTTT.